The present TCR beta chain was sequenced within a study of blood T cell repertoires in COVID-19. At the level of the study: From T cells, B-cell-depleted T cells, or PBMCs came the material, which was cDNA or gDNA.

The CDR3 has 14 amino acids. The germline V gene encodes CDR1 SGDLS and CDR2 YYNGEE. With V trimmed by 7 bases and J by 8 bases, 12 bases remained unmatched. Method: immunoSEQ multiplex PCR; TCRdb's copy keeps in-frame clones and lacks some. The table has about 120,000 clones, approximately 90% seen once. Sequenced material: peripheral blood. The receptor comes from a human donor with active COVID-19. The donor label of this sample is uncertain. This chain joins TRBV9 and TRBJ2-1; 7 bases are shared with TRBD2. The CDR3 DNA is TGTGCCAGCGGAGGGAGGGGCGCTGGGGATGAGCAGTTCTTC. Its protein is CASGGRGAGDEQFF.